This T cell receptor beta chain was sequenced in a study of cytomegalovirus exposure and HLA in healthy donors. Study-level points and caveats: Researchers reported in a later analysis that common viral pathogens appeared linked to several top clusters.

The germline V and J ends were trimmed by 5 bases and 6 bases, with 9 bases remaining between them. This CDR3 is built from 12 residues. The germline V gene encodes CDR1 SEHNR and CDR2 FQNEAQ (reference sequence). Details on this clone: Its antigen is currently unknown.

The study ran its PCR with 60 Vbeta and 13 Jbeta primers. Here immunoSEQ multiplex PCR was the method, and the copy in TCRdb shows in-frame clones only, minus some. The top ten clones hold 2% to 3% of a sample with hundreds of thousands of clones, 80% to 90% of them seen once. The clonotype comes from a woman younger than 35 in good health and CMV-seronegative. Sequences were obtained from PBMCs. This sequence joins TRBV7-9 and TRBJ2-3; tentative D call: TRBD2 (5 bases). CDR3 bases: TGTGCCAGCAGCAAAGAGCGGGATACGCAGTATTTT. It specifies CASSKERDTQYF.